The 14 T cell receptor beta chains reported below all come from one sample, sequenced in a study of blood T cell repertoires in COVID-19. The repertoire was sequenced with immunoSEQ multiplex PCR; TCRdb's copy has only in-frame clones and lacks some. This table has about 180,000 clones, approximately 85% appearing once. The specimen sequenced was PBMCs or T cells enriched from blood (not recorded which). These receptors were taken from a man aged 35 to 55 who had recovered from COVID-19.

The CDR3 DNA is TGTGCCAGCAGCTTAAATGGCGGGACGTTCGGGGAGCTGTTTTTT. Protein product: CASSLNGGTFGELFF. The chain recombines TRBV11-2 with TRBJ2-2, with D possibly TRBD2 on 6 matching bases. Trimming removed 2 bases at V and 7 bases at J, with 14 bases between. This CDR3 has 15 amino acids. The germline gives CDR1 SGHAT, CDR2 FQNNGV.

The rearrangement uses TRBV18 and TRBJ1-3; 7 bases map to TRBD1. This CDR3 region has 17 residues. Germline CDR1 and CDR2: KGHSH and LQKENI. Trimming at V came to 0 bases and at J to 4 bases, leaving 9 bases not matched to a gene. The CDR3 DNA reads as TGTGCCAGCTCACCACCAACAAGGACAGGACAGGGAAACACCATATATTTT. As protein: CASSPPTRTGQGNTIYF.

This clone has just a few counts. The rearrangement joins TRBV7-9 to TRBJ1-1; no clear D. Trimming pared 2 bases from V and 4 bases from J, leaving 11 bases between. The CDR3 length is 14 residues. CDR1 and CDR2 from the germline V gene are SEHNR and FQNEAQ (reference sequence). The CDR3 protein is CASSLMVAGTEAFF. The DNA for the CDR3 is TGTGCCAGCAGCTTAATGGTTGCGGGCACTGAAGCTTTCTTT.

This clone was detected once. The V gene is TRBV10-3, the J gene TRBJ1-1, with TRBD1 matching over 8 bases. V shed 0 bases and J 1 base; nucleotides not matched to a gene: 4. The CDR3 length is 16 residues. Per the germline V gene, CDR1 is ENHRY and CDR2 is SYGVKD. CDR3 sequence (DNA): TGTGCCATCAGTGAGTCGAGGACAGGGAGGAACACTGAAGCTTTCTTT. Amino acids: CAISESRTGRNTEAFF.

The chain carries TRBV18 and TRBJ1-2, with TRBD1 matching over 8 bases. Germline-derived CDR1 and CDR2 are KGHSH and LQKENI. The V segment lost 3 bases and the J segment 5 bases; nucleotides outside the gene matches: 5. This CDR3 contains 14 residues. As DNA, the CDR3 is TGTGCCAGCTCACCGGCGACAGGGGATTATGGCTACACCTTC. It is translated as CASSPATGDYGYTF.

Comments on this clone: At the DNA level, this CDR3 is encoded by other sequences in the same sample as well. The genes are TRBV18 and TRBJ1-2; 7 bases are a match to TRBD1. V shed 3 bases, J shed 1 base, and the junction held 2 bases outside the gene matches. Germline-derived CDR1 and CDR2 are KGHSH and LQKENI. This CDR3 is 14 amino acids long. The CDR3 nucleotides read TGTGCCAGCTCACCCGGACAGGATAACTATGGCTACACCTTC. Its protein product is CASSPGQDNYGYTF.

This CDR3 reads CASRGASGDTGELFF. In DNA, the CDR3 is TGTGCCAGTAGGGGGGCTAGCGGGGACACCGGGGAGCTGTTTTTT. This chain links TRBV19 with TRBJ2-2, with TRBD2 matching over 9 bases. Germline V gives CDR1 LNHDA, CDR2 SQIVND (reference sequence). V gave up 6 bases and J gave up 3 bases; unmatched junction bases: 5. There are 15 residues in the CDR3. The full variable domain, in which reference TRBV19 and TRBJ2-2 provide the parts outside the CDR3, is DGGITQSPKYLFRKEGQNVTLSCEQNLNHDAMYWYRQDPGQGLRLIYYSQIVNDFQKGDIAEGYSVSREKKESFPLTVTSAQKNPTAFYLCASRGASGDTGELFFGEGSRLTVL.

J is TRBJ2-7 and V is TRBV30, with TRBD2 as a possible D gene (5 bases). This CDR3 comprises 13 residues. Trimming shortened V by 0 bases and J by 3 bases, and 9 bases separated the two germline ends. CDR1 and CDR2 from the germline V gene are GTSNPN and SVGIG (reference sequence). The CDR3 region has the DNA TGTGCCTGGAGTGTGGCAGACTACTACGAGCAGTACTTC. Protein: CAWSVADYYEQYF.

The genes are TRBV5-1 and TRBJ2-4; tentative D call: TRBD1 (5 bases). Trimming took off 5 bases at V and 8 bases at J, with 17 bases between the two ends. CDR3 length equals 14 residues. Germline assignment: CDR1 SGHRS and CDR2 YFSETQ. The CDR3 here is CASRKDTASDIQYF. As DNA, the CDR3 is TGCGCCAGCAGAAAGGACACGGCCTCGGACATTCAGTACTTC. The full variable domain, with the rest looked up from reference TRBV5-1 and TRBJ2-4, is KAGVTQTPRYLIKTRGQQVTLSCSPISGHRSVSWYQQTPGQGLQFLFEYFSETQRNKGNFPGRFSGRQFSNSRSEMNVSTLELGDSALYLCASRKDTASDIQYFGAGTRLSVL.

The CDR3 nucleotides read TGTGCCACCAGCGGGCGACATACGAACTACAATGAGCAGTTCTTC. Its protein is CATSGRHTNYNEQFF. The rearrangement links TRBV15 to TRBJ2-1; the D is unclear. V was cut by 5 bases and J by 3 bases, with 14 bases left in between. CDR3 length: 15 residues. The V gene's germline CDR1 is LNHNV and CDR2 YYDKDF (reference sequence).

The V and J genes are TRBV10-3 and TRBJ2-3, with unresolved D. V was pared by 8 bases and J by 3 bases, with 12 bases between. The CDR3 has 13 residues. CDR1 is ENHRY and CDR2 is SYGVKD in the germline V gene. In DNA, the CDR3 is TGTGCCATCCTGAGTGATTTGACAGATACGCAGTATTTT. Translated, it gives CAILSDLTDTQYF.

The V gene is TRBV7-8, the J gene TRBJ1-2; D is possibly TRBD1 (5 bases). The germline CDR1 and CDR2 sequences are SGHVS and FQNEAQ. Trimming took off 5 bases at V and 5 bases at J, with 12 bases between the two ends. The CDR3 consists of 13 residues. The chain's CDR3 is CASSRDFVYGYTF. The CDR3 coding sequence is TGTGCCAGCAGCCGGGACTTTGTATATGGCTACACCTTC. Together with reference TRBV7-8 and TRBJ1-2, the CDR3 gives the full variable domain: GAGVSQSPRYKVAKRGQDVALRCDPISGHVSLFWYQQALGQGPEFLTYFQNEAQLDKSGLPSDRFFAERPEGSVSTLKIQRTQQEDSAVYLCASSRDFVYGYTFGSGTRLTVV.

This clone has only a few counts. This sequence joins TRBV6-5 and TRBJ1-1; D gene unclear. CDR1 and CDR2 (germline): MNHEY, SVGAGI. The CDR3 runs to 12 residues. The V gene lost 9 bases and the J gene lost 3 bases, with 11 bases spanning the gap. For the CDR3, the DNA is TGTGCCAGTCGCCGGGGTGACACTGAAGCTTTCTTT. This sequence encodes CASRRGDTEAFF.

By sample fraction, this clone is medium-sized (0.01 to 0.1%). The V and J genes are TRBV6-4 and TRBJ2-3; the match to TRBD1 covers 10 bases. The J segment lost 12 bases and the V segment lost 0 bases, leaving 3 bases of the junction unmatched. The CDR3 runs to 13 residues. Germline CDR1 is MRHNA and CDR2 is SNTAGT. The CDR3 here is CASSDSDRGLQYF. CDR3 DNA sequence: TGTGCCAGCAGTGACTCGGACAGGGGGTTACAGTATTTT.